These 13 T cell receptor beta chains were all obtained from the same sample, sequenced in a study of spatial heterogeneity in lung cancer. Study-wide results and caveats: Higher tumor mutation counts went along with higher counts of expanded intratumoral alpha and beta TCRs.

The time point was: sample taken at primary tumor resection. Using its own MiXCR run on the 5' RACE reads, TCRdb lists one record per CDR3 protein. The sample records roughly 2,800 distinct CDR3 sequences, about 6.8% being singletons. Their specific antigens are unknown. This specimen consisted of lung tumor tissue, obtained at surgery. These receptors all stem from a male donor with early-stage non-small cell lung cancer.

This clonotype is categorized as medium-sized (0.01 to 0.1%). Because the library targeted alpha chains, this beta chain is an off-target read whose size means little. The gene calls are TRBV6-5 and TRBJ2-3; D is perhaps TRBD1 or TRBD2 (6 bases each). The CDR3 consists of 15 residues. Germline V lookup: CDR1 MNHEY, CDR2 SVGAGI. Trimming removed 2 bases from V and 0 bases from J, with 9 bases in between. CDR3 protein: CASSYAGTSTDTQYF. The CDR3 nucleotides are TGTGCCAGCAGTTACGCGGGGACAAGCACAGATACGCAGTATTTT.

In its sample, this clonotype ranks as medium-sized (0.01 to 0.1%). This beta chain turned up in a library designed for alpha chains; as an off-target read, its abundance says little. The genes are TRBV6-5 and TRBJ2-7; D may match TRBD1 or TRBD2 (6 bases each). The CDR3 extends over 15 amino acids. Per the germline V gene, CDR1 is MNHEY and CDR2 is SVGAGI. The V and J ends lost 6 bases and 4 bases respectively, with 19 bases between them. The CDR3 sequence: CASSRSGGPGYEQYF. DNA for the CDR3: TGTGCCAGCAGCAGATCTGGGGGGCCTGGGTACGAGCAGTACTTC.

There are a few counts of this clonotype. Being off target in a library aimed at alpha chains, this beta chain has a size of little meaning. The J gene is TRBJ2-5, the V gene TRBV19; D uncertain. Germline V gene lookup returns CDR1 LNHDA and CDR2 SQIVND (reference sequence). V shed 5 bases and J shed 2 bases, with 9 bases lying between them. This CDR3 contains 13 residues. The CDR3 DNA follows: TGTGCCAGTAGTTCCGCGCTTCAAGAGACCCAGTACTTC. It codes for CASSSALQETQYF.

By its share, this clonotype is medium-sized. This beta chain is a stray read from a library made for alpha chains; its abundance is not meaningful. The chain recombines TRBV18 with TRBJ1-5, with 7 bases lining up with TRBD1. CDR1 and CDR2 from the germline V gene are KGHSH and LQKENI. The trim removed 5 bases at V and 4 bases at J, leaving 5 bases unmatched. The CDR3 consists of 14 residues. The CDR3: CASSTGTANQPQHF. As DNA, the CDR3 is TGTGCCAGCTCAACCGGGACAGCAAATCAGCCCCAGCATTTT.

In this sample, this clonotype is medium-sized. The size of this beta chain means little, since it is a stray read in a library made for alpha chains. This sequence joins TRBV11-3 and TRBJ2-2, with a weak D call TRBD2 (6 bases). CDR3 length: 14 residues. Looked up from germline, CDR1 is SGHNT and CDR2 is YENEEA. V gave up 5 bases and J gave up 5 bases, with 12 bases separating them. DNA for the CDR3: TGTGCCAGCAGCCCGGGGGTATGGACCGGGGAGCTGTTTTTT. Its protein is CASSPGVWTGELFF.

Relative to its sample, this clonotype is medium-sized (0.01 to 0.1%). For a library built for alpha chains, this beta chain is a stray read; little rests on its size. This chain links TRBV5-1 with TRBJ2-3, with D perhaps TRBD1 (6 bases). Germline values: CDR1 SGHRS, CDR2 YFSETQ. This CDR3 comprises 15 residues. V was pared by 4 bases and J by 4 bases, with 16 bases between. CDR3 protein: CASSTSGVGADTQYF. The CDR3 region has the DNA TGCGCCAGCAGCACCTCAGGGGTCGGGGCAGATACGCAGTATTTT.

This clonotype is medium-sized in the sample. This beta chain appears as a stray read in a library generated for alpha chains; its size is not informative. This chain connects TRBV20-1 to TRBJ2-3, with 10 bases matching TRBD2. CDR3 length: 15 amino acids. CDR1 and CDR2 from the germline V gene are DFQATT and SNEGSKA (reference sequence). The V segment lost 5 bases and the J segment 6 bases; nucleotides outside the gene matches: 11. The CDR3 is CSAPKTSGLLDTQYF. DNA for the CDR3: TGCAGTGCTCCAAAGACTAGCGGGCTTCTGGATACGCAGTATTTT.

This clonotype is medium-sized. This beta chain represents an off-target read in a library built for alpha chains; its size is of limited meaning. The chain employs TRBV28 and TRBJ2-7; 11 bases fit TRBD2. The J segment lost 7 bases and the V segment lost 4 bases, leaving 12 bases of the junction unmatched. There are 16 residues in the CDR3. Germline V lookup: CDR1 MDHEN, CDR2 SYDVKM. CDR3 sequence reads: CASSYALGTSGAEQYF. The CDR3 coding sequence is TGTGCCAGCAGTTATGCGTTGGGGACTAGCGGAGCAGAGCAGTACTTC. Complete variable domain (other parts from reference TRBV28 and TRBJ2-7): DVKVTQSSRYLVKRTGEKVFLECVQDMDHENMFWYRQDPGLGLRLIYFSYDVKMKEKGDIPEGYSVSREKKERFSLILESASTNQTSMYLCASSYALGTSGAEQYFGPGTRLTVT.

By its share, this clonotype is medium-sized (0.01 to 0.1%). For a library built for alpha chains, this beta chain is a stray read; little rests on its size. The J gene is TRBJ2-2, the V gene TRBV11-2, with D perhaps TRBD2 (5 bases). V was shortened by 6 bases and J by 4 bases, with 18 bases between the two germline ends. This CDR3 contains 16 residues. In germline, CDR1 is SGHAT, CDR2 FQNNGV. The CDR3 DNA sequence: TGTGCCAGCAGATTAAAACCGGGATCCCCCACCGGGGAGCTGTTTTTT. This sequence encodes CASRLKPGSPTGELFF.

This clonotype rates as medium-sized. This beta chain turned up in a library designed for alpha chains; as an off-target read, its abundance says little. The rearrangement links TRBV15 to TRBJ1-1, with TRBD1 identical over 10 bases. The V segment lost 1 base and the J segment 4 bases; nucleotides outside the gene matches: 0. The CDR3 extends over 14 amino acids. CDR1 is LNHNV, CDR2 YYDKDF, per germline (reference sequence). CDR3 sequence: CATSRGTGGTEAFF. The CDR3 DNA reads TGTGCCACCAGCAGAGGGACAGGGGGCACTGAAGCTTTCTTT.

This clonotype is classed as medium-sized. Since it is a stray read in a library aimed at alpha chains, this beta chain has a size that is not meaningful. The genes are TRBV5-6 and TRBJ2-7; D remains ambiguous. Germline V gives CDR1 SGHDT, CDR2 YYEEEE. V shed 2 bases and J shed 2 bases, with 8 bases lying between them. The CDR3 has 13 residues. The CDR3, as DNA: TGTGCCAGCAGCTTAAGGGCAGCCTACGAGCAGTACTTC. Translating it yields CASSLRAAYEQYF.

As to this clonotype: Because the library targeted alpha chains, this beta chain is an off-target read whose size means little. The chain carries TRBV9 and TRBJ2-7, with 12 bases matching TRBD2. The V gene end was trimmed by 0 bases and the J gene end by 4 bases; junction bases not matched to a gene: 2. Germline V CDR1 and CDR2: SGDLS, YYNGEE. This CDR3 has 15 amino acids. CDR3 amino acids: CASSVGGTSGYEQYF. CDR3 nucleotide sequence: TGTGCCAGCAGCGTAGGGGGGACTAGCGGGTACGAGCAGTACTTC.

By share of the sample, this clonotype is medium-sized. The library was designed around alpha chains, so this beta chain is a stray read whose abundance carries little weight. The chain is built from TRBV5-6 and TRBJ2-2, with D possibly TRBD2 on 6 matching bases. CDR3 size: 16 residues. In germline, CDR1 is SGHDT, CDR2 YYEEEE. The ends were cut back, 2 bases at V and 4 bases at J, with 15 bases in the middle. This chain's CDR3 is CASSFRRELRTGELFF. CDR3 DNA sequence: TGTGCCAGCAGCTTTAGGAGGGAATTGCGCACCGGGGAGCTGTTTTTT. Supplemented by reference TRBV5-6 and TRBJ2-2, the full variable domain reads DAGVTQSPTHLIKTRGQQVTLRCSPKSGHDTVSWYQQALGQGPQFIFQYYEEEERQRGNFPDRFSGHQFPNYSSELNVNALLLGDSALYLCASSFRRELRTGELFFGEGSRLTVL.